This T cell receptor beta chain was recorded in a study of tumor-infiltrating lymphocytes in primary liver carcinoma (dated by TCRdb to 2015 to 2018). Turning to the overall study: Hepatocellular carcinoma (four) or combined HCC and intrahepatic cholangiocarcinoma (one) was present in the five patients, who were three men and two women aged 30 to 69 years. Tumors of the five patients were stage T1-T3 N0M0 with maximum diameters of about 4.2 to 10 cm. Roughly 3.5 to 7.5 million productive TCRbeta reads were obtained per sample, and no significant difference in read depth was found between tissue types. Across five regions of each liver tumor, along with adjacent normal tissue and blood, the study brought together TCRbeta repertoire sequencing, expression microarrays and whole-exome sequencing. A total of 35 specimens from 5 patients underwent TCRbeta repertoire sequencing, comprising some 25 tumor regions, 5 adjacent noncancerous liver tissues and 5 peripheral blood samples. The roughly 27 tumor region samples were profiled with Agilent mRNA microarrays so that TCRbeta repertoire diversity could be related to the local molecular phenotype. Repertoires from technical replicates were highly reproducible, with mean shared-clone rates roughly 0.89 and correlation coefficients above 0.98. Study-level results and caveats: The study included only five patients, and the authors note findings should be validated in a larger study. Repertoire overlap was higher between tumor regions (mean around 35%) than tumor-adjacent (approximately 17%) or tumor-blood (14%) pairs, consistent with antigen-driven expansion. Because only the TCR beta chain was sequenced and unpaired alpha chains were not captured, true repertoire diversity is likely underestimated. Just about 7.5-25% of top clones turned up in all five regions of a tumor, which suggests spatial heterogeneity among tumor-infiltrating T cells. Since the samples were bulk and unsorted, there was no way to compare CD4+ and CD8+ T cell repertoires. A significantly larger repertoire fraction was made up by the top 250 clones in tumors than in blood (p = 0.039).

Total RNA and DNA were co-extracted without cell sorting from approximately 20-30 mg of bulk tissue using the AllPrep DNA/RNA mini kit. Four or five patients with histopathologically diagnosed primary liver carcinoma underwent surgical resection in China between November 2015 and 2016. Patients had chronic HBV infection and were treatment-naive at sampling. Five spatially separated regions were sampled per tumor: superior, inferior, left-lateral and right-lateral poles, plus the tumor centre. Histology showed that every tumor sample contained more than 80% viable tumor cells. Fresh tumor and adjacent tissue pieces were bisected, with one half stored in RNAlater at -80 degrees C and the other half sent for histology. For CDR1 and CDR2, the germline V gene lists KGHSH and LQKENI. The CDR3 contains 13 residues, cysteine and phenylalanine counted. Kept here is only the CDR3 DNA, which spans 39 bases and is read in frame from base 1.

Using a constant-region primer and ProtoScript II reverse transcriptase, TCRbeta-specific cDNA was reverse-transcribed from 500 to 650 ng total RNA. The TCRbeta libraries were prepared through three rounds of nested multiplex PCR following a slightly modified ARM-PCR procedure. Each of the first two PCR rounds ran for roughly 9 cycles and used multiplex TRBV1-TRBV30 forward primers together with a Cbeta reverse primer. Sample barcodes and Illumina adapters were attached in a final 25-cycle PCR using Deep VentR polymerase. Before sequencing, amplicons of 200-500 bp were gel-purified using a QIAquick gel extraction kit. An Illumina HiSeq 2500 was used to sequence the TCRbeta amplicons, generating 250-bp paired-end reads. The source study handled its data this way. Quality trimming of reads was performed with Trimmomatic v0.33, and paired reads were merged with FLASH v1.2.11 so that full CDR3 sequences could be recovered. V, D and J germline segments were assigned to the rearranged TCRbeta sequences by MiGEC v1.2.1b. VDJtools v1.0.0 computed clonotype statistics and Shannon-Wiener diversity indices. Except for diversity analysis, only each sample's 250 most abundant clonotypes were used in subsequent analyses to reduce sampling bias. In-frame beta chains were kept once TCRdb had trimmed the public reads at Q25 with fastp and called clones with MiXCR. Each entry is one CDR3 protein sequence, shown with its most common DNA and genes. The V and J calls here are based on TCRdb, not the publication. In all, the sample holds approximately 92,000 distinct CDR3 sequences, and about 70% of those were seen once. Jointly, the top ten make up over 7.5% of the sample.

For this clonotype: Its antigen remains undetermined. Germline and junction disagree at one end, which may indicate a read error.

The TCR sequence derives from a woman in her sixties with primary liver carcinoma and hepatitis B virus infection. Sequencing was performed on liver tumor tissue from sampling region 5. The cell subset or site label, as the study defines it: tumor region T5, tumor centre. Rearrangement joined TRBV18 to TRBJ1-6; matching of 5 bases hints at TRBD1 as the D gene. CDR3 sequence: CVSSQTETSPLHF. The DNA sequence reads TGTGTCAGCTCACAGACAGAGACCTCACCCCTCCACTTT. Where the CDR3 stops, the reference TRBV18 and TRBJ1-6 genes take over; the full variable domain is NAGVMQNPRHLVRRRGQEARLRCSPMKGHSHVYWYRQLPEEGLKFMVYLQKENIIDESGMPKERFSAEFPKEGPSILRIQQVVRGDSAAYFCVSSQTETSPLHFGNGTRLTVT.